Following are 16 T cell receptor beta chains from one sample sequenced in a study of T-cell memory formation after mild COVID-19. One entry per CDR3 protein, called by TCRdb with MiXCR from the 5' RACE reads. The table includes approximately 480,000 distinct CDR3 sequences, around a sixth detected once. The sample taken for sequencing was PBMCs or a T cell subset sorted from them (not recorded which). These receptors all come from an adult woman who had mild COVID-19 (a few samples of this study predate the infection). Cell type and time point are not known.

This clonotype occurred a few times. V and J are TRBV12-3 or TRBV12-4 and TRBJ2-2, with a tentative D call TRBD1 (6 bases). V dropped 7 bases and J dropped 5 bases, with 8 bases sitting between them. This CDR3 is built from 12 residues. Written as DNA, the CDR3 is TGTGCCAGCACGACAGGAACCGGGGAGCTGTTTTTT. Amino acid sequence: CASTTGTGELFF.

The gene calls are TRBV24-1 and TRBJ1-5; TRBD1 might be the D (6 bases). This CDR3 contains 15 residues. The germline CDR1 and CDR2 sequences are KGHDR and SFDVKD. V was clipped by 2 bases and J by 5 bases, with 12 bases between them. The CDR3 nucleotides read TGTGCCACCAGTGATTCACAGGGAATTGATCAGCCCCAGCATTTT. It is translated as CATSDSQGIDQPQHF.

The chain has TRBV20-1 and TRBJ2-5; 11 nucleotides align to TRBD1. With 5 bases clipped from V and 5 bases from J, the junction kept 7 bases outside the gene matches. In germline, CDR1 is DFQATT, CDR2 SNEGSKA (reference sequence). The CDR3 contains 14 residues. CDR3 amino acids: CSARTGGMSETQYF. In DNA, the CDR3 is TGCAGTGCTCGGACAGGGGGCATGTCGGAGACCCAGTACTTC.

This clonotype was seen a handful of times. J is TRBJ2-2 and V is TRBV11-3, with unresolved D. The germline V gene has CDR1 SGHNT and CDR2 YENEEA. The CDR3 spans 15 residues. V was shortened by 2 bases and J by 1 base, with 8 bases between the two germline ends. The CDR3 is CASSLLSGNTGELFF. CDR3 bases: TGTGCCAGCAGCTTATTATCAGGGAACACCGGGGAGCTGTTTTTT.

In this sample, this clonotype turned up a few times. The chain carries TRBV5-1 and TRBJ2-1; D is undetermined. Germline V gives CDR1 SGHRS, CDR2 YFSETQ. This CDR3 is 16 amino acids long. V was pared by 4 bases and J by 0 bases, with 14 bases between. This CDR3 reads CASSGIGTSSYNEQFF. The DNA for the CDR3 is TGCGCCAGCAGCGGAATAGGTACGAGCTCCTACAATGAGCAGTTCTTC.

In its sample, this clonotype was seen a few times. The rearrangement joins TRBV7-2 to TRBJ2-5; D may be TRBD2 (6 bases). Germline V lookup: CDR1 SGHTA, CDR2 FQGNSA. This CDR3 has 14 amino acids. With 1 base removed from V and 4 bases from J, the gap between germline ends came to 10 bases. This chain's CDR3 is CASSLVAGPETQYF. For the CDR3, the DNA is TGTGCCAGCAGCTTAGTTGCGGGGCCAGAGACCCAGTACTTC.

The rearrangement uses TRBV27 and TRBJ1-1, with a weak D call TRBD1 (5 bases). Between the trimmed V and J ends, which lost 6 bases and 6 bases, there was a span of 14 bases. CDR1 is MNHEY and CDR2 is SMNVEV in the germline V gene (reference sequence). CDR3 length equals 13 residues. This CDR3 is CASSLGAGAEAFF. The CDR3 region has the DNA TGTGCCAGCAGCCTAGGGGCGGGGGCTGAAGCTTTCTTT.

This clonotype was seen a few times. This chain uses TRBV12-3 or TRBV12-4 with TRBJ1-2; D gene unclear. V shed 6 bases and J shed 3 bases, with 8 bases lying between them. The CDR3 spans 12 residues. The CDR3 sequence: CASSRGHYGYTF. DNA of the CDR3: TGTGCCAGCAGCCGTGGGCACTATGGCTACACCTTC.

This clonotype was seen many times. This CDR3 is CASSYPSTSGVDTQYF. The CDR3 DNA reads TGCGCCAGCAGCTACCCTTCAACTAGCGGGGTGGATACGCAGTATTTT. The genes are TRBV5-1 and TRBJ2-3, with TRBD2 identical over 10 bases. The junction had 10 bases not matched to a gene; V was cut back by 3 bases and J by 6 bases. Germline assignment: CDR1 SGHRS and CDR2 YFSETQ. The CDR3 length is 16 residues. The variable domain in full, completed from reference TRBV5-1 and TRBJ2-3, reads KAGVTQTPRYLIKTRGQQVTLSCSPISGHRSVSWYQQTPGQGLQFLFEYFSETQRNKGNFPGRFSGRQFSNSRSEMNVSTLELGDSALYLCASSYPSTSGVDTQYFGPGTRLTVL.

The genes are TRBV7-6 and TRBJ2-7; 8 bases are a match to TRBD1. V shed 1 base and J 3 bases; nucleotides not matched to a gene: 2. The CDR3 has 14 residues. Germline assignment: CDR1 SGHVS and CDR2 FNYEAQ. The CDR3 spells CASSLDRGDYEQYF. CDR3 DNA: TGTGCCAGCAGCTTAGACAGGGGGGACTACGAGCAGTACTTC.

This clonotype showed up just a few times. The rearrangement uses TRBV15 and TRBJ2-1; D gene ambiguous. Trimming left V 0 bases short and J 0 bases short, with 9 bases between. CDR1 is LNHNV, CDR2 YYDKDF, per germline (reference sequence). The CDR3 is 16 amino acids. The CDR3 here is CATSRDRDPSYNEQFF. CDR3 sequence (DNA): TGTGCCACCAGCAGAGATCGAGACCCCTCCTACAATGAGCAGTTCTTC. The whole variable domain, filled in from reference TRBV15 and TRBJ2-1, reads DAMVIQNPRYQVTQFGKPVTLSCSQTLNHNVMYWYQQKSSQAPKLLFHYYDKDFNNEADTPDNFQSRRPNTSFCFLDIRSPGLGDTAMYLCATSRDRDPSYNEQFFGPGTRLTVL.

This sequence joins TRBV30 and TRBJ2-2; D gene unclear. Trimming removed 0 bases at V and 0 bases at J, with 5 bases between. The CDR3 is 14 amino acids. Germline loops: CDR1 GTSNPN, CDR2 SVGIG (reference sequence). DNA of the CDR3: TGTGCCTGGAGTGTTCCACCGAACACCGGGGAGCTGTTTTTT. This sequence encodes CAWSVPPNTGELFF.

This clonotype turned up a few times. The V and J genes are TRBV7-6 and TRBJ2-5; 8 positions agree with TRBD1. With 0 bases clipped from V and 1 base from J, the junction kept 7 bases outside the gene matches. CDR3 length equals 17 residues. Germline V lookup: CDR1 SGHVS, CDR2 FNYEAQ. The CDR3 sequence: CASSLAHITGGQETQYF. In nucleotides, the CDR3 is TGTGCCAGCAGCTTAGCCCACATCACAGGGGGCCAAGAGACCCAGTACTTC.

The chain is built from TRBV6-5 and TRBJ2-7; D possibly corresponds to TRBD2 (7 bases). The CDR3 covers 13 residues. CDR1 is MNHEY and CDR2 is SVGAGI in the germline V gene. Trimming pared 6 bases from V and 2 bases from J, leaving 11 bases between. CDR3 DNA: TGTGCCAGCAGAGGGGGGAGGGCCTACGAGCAGTACTTC. It specifies CASRGGRAYEQYF.

This clonotype has a handful of counts. The chain has TRBV12-5 and TRBJ2-5; D not resolved. Germline lookup yields CDR1 LGHNT and CDR2 FRNRAP. The CDR3 runs 14 residues. Trimming removed 3 bases from V and 1 base from J, with 9 bases in between. CDR3 protein: CASGFGESQETQYF. CDR3 in DNA: TGTGCTAGTGGTTTTGGAGAGTCCCAAGAGACCCAGTACTTC.

The chain employs TRBV15 and TRBJ1-2; D is unclear. CDR3 length equals 14 residues. CDR1 and CDR2 from the germline V gene are LNHNV and YYDKDF (reference sequence). V was cut by 1 base and J by 4 bases, with 10 bases left in between. The CDR3 nucleotides are TGTGCCACCAGCAGAGGGACTATTCCCTATGGCTACACCTTC. Amino acid sequence: CATSRGTIPYGYTF.